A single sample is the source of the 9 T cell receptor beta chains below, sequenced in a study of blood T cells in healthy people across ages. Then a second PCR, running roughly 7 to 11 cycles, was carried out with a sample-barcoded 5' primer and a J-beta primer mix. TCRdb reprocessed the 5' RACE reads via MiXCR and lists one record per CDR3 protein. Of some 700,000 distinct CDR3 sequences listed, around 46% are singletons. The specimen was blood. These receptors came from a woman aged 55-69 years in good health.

This CDR3 reads CASSVGTGSAKNIQYF. The CDR3 nucleotides are TGTGCCAGCAGTGTTGGGACAGGGTCAGCAAAAAACATTCAGTACTTC. The gene calls are TRBV2 and TRBJ2-7; 9 bases align to TRBD1. The J call is doubtful: the DNA matches TRBJ2-4 better. This CDR3 has 16 amino acids. Per germline, CDR1 SNHLY and CDR2 FYNNEI.

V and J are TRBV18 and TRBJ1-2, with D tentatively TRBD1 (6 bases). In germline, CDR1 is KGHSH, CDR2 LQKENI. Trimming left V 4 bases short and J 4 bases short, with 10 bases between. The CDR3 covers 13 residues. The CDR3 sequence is CASSRAGAYGYTF. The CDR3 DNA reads TGTGCCAGCTCACGAGCAGGGGCCTATGGCTACACCTTC.

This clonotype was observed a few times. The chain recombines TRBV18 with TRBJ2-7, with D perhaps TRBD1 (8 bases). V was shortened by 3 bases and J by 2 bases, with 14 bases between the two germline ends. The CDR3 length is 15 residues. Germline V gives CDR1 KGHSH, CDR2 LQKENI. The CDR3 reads CASSPTGEGAYEQYF. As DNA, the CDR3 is TGTGCCAGCTCACCGACAGGGGAGGGGGCCTACGAGCAGTACTTC.

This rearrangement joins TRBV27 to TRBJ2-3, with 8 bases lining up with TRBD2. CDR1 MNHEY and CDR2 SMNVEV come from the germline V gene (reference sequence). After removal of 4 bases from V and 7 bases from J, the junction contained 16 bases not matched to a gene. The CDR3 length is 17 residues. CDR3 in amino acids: CASSSPPGRAGMHTQYF. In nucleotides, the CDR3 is TGTGCCAGCAGTTCCCCCCCCGGGAGGGCCGGTATGCATACGCAGTATTTT.

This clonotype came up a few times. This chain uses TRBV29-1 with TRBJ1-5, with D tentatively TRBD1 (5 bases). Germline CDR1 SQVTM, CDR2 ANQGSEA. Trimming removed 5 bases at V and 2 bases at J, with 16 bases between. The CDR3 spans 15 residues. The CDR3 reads CSVSLGTDGNQPQHF. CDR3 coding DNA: TGCAGCGTTTCACTAGGGACTGATGGCAATCAGCCCCAGCATTTT. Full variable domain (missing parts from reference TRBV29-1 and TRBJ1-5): SAVISQKPSRDICQRGTSLTIQCQVDSQVTMMFWYRQQPGQSLTLIATANQGSEATYESGFVIDKFPISRPNLTFSTLTVSNMSPEDSSIYLCSVSLGTDGNQPQHFGDGTRLSIL.

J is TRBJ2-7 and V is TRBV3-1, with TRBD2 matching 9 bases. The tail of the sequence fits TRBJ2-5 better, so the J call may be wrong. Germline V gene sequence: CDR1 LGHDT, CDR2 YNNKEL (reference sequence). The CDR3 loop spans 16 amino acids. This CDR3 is CASSSGGLAGRETQYF. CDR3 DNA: TGTGCCAGCAGCTCGGGGGGGCTAGCGGGGAGAGAGACCCAGTACTTC.

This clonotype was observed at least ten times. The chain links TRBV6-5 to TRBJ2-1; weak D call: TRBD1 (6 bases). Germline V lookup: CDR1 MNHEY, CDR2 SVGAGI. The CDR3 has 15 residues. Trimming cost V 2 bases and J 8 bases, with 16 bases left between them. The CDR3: CASSYGSGESDEQFF. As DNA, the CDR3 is TGTGCCAGCAGTTACGGTTCAGGGGAGAGCGATGAGCAGTTCTTC.

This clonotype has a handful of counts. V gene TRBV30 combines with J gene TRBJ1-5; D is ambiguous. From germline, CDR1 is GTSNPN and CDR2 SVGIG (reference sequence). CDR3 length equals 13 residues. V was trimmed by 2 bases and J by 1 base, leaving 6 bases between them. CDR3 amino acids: CAWSPDSNQPQHF. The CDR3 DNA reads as TGTGCCTGGAGTCCGGACAGCAATCAGCCCCAGCATTTT.

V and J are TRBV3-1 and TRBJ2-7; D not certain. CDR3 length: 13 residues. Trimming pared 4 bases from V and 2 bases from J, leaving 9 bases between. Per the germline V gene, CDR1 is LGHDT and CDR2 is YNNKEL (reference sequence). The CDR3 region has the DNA TGTGCCAGCAGCCGGACGGATACCTACGAGCAGTACTTC. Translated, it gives CASSRTDTYEQYF.